This record concerns one TCR beta chain sequence. The antigen is unknown. This sample was included in a study of graft-versus-host responses after intestinal transplantation. For the study at large: Every one of the recipients received anti-thymocyte globulin induction and afterwards took tacrolimus and steroids for about 3 years.

Profiled with immunoSEQ multiplex PCR; TCRdb holds only in-frame clones, not every one. The data contain 130,000 to 150,000 clones, approximately 91% of them seen just once; the ten biggest clones take up 0.15% to 0.2%. V gave up 4 bases and J gave up 7 bases; unmatched junction bases: 3. This CDR3 spans 13 amino acids. Per germline, CDR1 SGHDT and CDR2 YYEEEE. The source material was unstimulated CD4+ T cells sorted from spleen or lymph node cells, sampled before intestinal transplant. This chain uses TRBV5-6 with TRBJ1-5; the match to TRBD1 covers 9 bases. This sequence originates from a human donor who received an intestinal transplant. The DNA of the CDR3 is TGTGCCAGCAGCCGGACAGGGGACCAGCCCCAGCATTTT. Its translation: CASSRTGDQPQHF.